This section outlines one T cell receptor beta chain sequence together with its context. The antigen it recognizes is unknown. There are no base qualities to consult, and no much larger clone falls within one base. From cysteine to phenylalanine, the CDR3 is 12 amino acids long. The entry retains the CDR3 DNA only, 36 bases that are in frame from base 1. Trimming costs V 3 bases and J 0 bases, and their ends lie 4 bases apart. From a lookup of the germline V gene, CDR1 and CDR2 are SGHRS and YFSETQ. The sample is drawn from a study of T cell changes during pregnancy in multiple sclerosis (dated by TCRdb to between 2018 and 2021). Context from the whole study: The study examined how the T cell repertoire changed over the course of pregnancy in women with multiple sclerosis.

Preparation of the library involved the immunoSEQ multiplex PCR assay. This is the immuneACCESS table as TCRdb keeps it, with only in-frame sequences that have V and J called. A part of the clones is gone; compared with another copy, unresolved V genes explain less than half, and the rest is unexplained. The sample table shows roughly 59,000 clones, and 85% to 95% are seen once. Of the sample, 3% to 4% falls within the top ten clones. This clonotype originated in a female donor with multiple sclerosis, enrolled in a pregnancy study. The input for sequencing was CD8+ T cells from peripheral blood mononuclear cells, taken in the second trimester of pregnancy. The chain employs TRBV5-1 and TRBJ2-7; the D segment cannot be called with confidence. In nucleotide form, the sequence is TGCGCCAGCAGCTCCTCCTCCTACGAGCAGTACTTC. The encoded protein is CASSSSSYEQYF.